Below are 27 T cell receptor delta chains sequenced from a single sample in a study of γδ T cells in repeated Plasmodium falciparum infection. Vgamma9/Vdelta2+ and Vdelta2-negative gammadelta T cells were flow-sorted from PBMC for bulk sequencing. TCRdb reanalysed the multiplex PCR reads via CATT. The table lists 90,000 to 95,000 delta-chain clones, 0.85% to 1% of them singletons, with approximately 9.6% in the top ten. The sample comprised gamma-delta T cells from blood. These receptors all stem from a pool of human donors (malaria-infected and uninfected, not separated).

This clone was observed many times. A far bigger clonotype differs at one base, so this is likely a read error. Different DNA sequences within this sample yield the same CDR3. The chain links TRDV2 to TRDJ1; 9 bases align to TRDD3. Here the J gene came from matching the DNA to germline, since TCRdb omits it. The CDR3 totals 16 residues. Germline V CDR1 and CDR2: GEAIGNYY, EKD. Trimming took 2 bases from V and 1 from J; bases not matched to a gene: 7. CDR3 amino acids: CACDILGDTLTDKLIF. The CDR3 DNA is TGTGCCTGTGACATACTGGGGGACACGCTCACCGATAAACTCATCTTT.

Remarks on this clone: Since a far larger clone is one base different, this is likely a read error. Within the sample, other DNA sequences also encode this same CDR3. The chain employs TRDV2 and TRDJ1; D not resolved. The CDR3 runs to 16 residues. Germline CDR1 is GEAIGNYY and CDR2 is EKD. CDR3 nucleotides: TGTGCCTGTGACACCGTCACTCCGGGTTACACCGATAAGCTCATCTTT. Translation gives CACDTVTPGYTDKLIF.

Notes on this clone: TCRdb attributes to this sequence the protein of a much larger clone, which differs from the DNA translation at residue 8; a read error is likely, and the protein displayed is translated from the DNA. V usage is TRDV2 and J usage is TRDJ1; TRDD3 matches 7 bases. No J gene is reported in TCRdb; it was inferred here by comparing the DNA with germline. CDR1 is GEAIGNYY and CDR2 is EKD in the germline V gene. This CDR3 spans 16 amino acids. Trimming removed 1 base from V and 1 base from J; junction bases left unmatched: 8. The CDR3 nucleotides are TGTGCCTGTGACACTGGGGGACACGCCTCCACCGATAAACTCATCTTT. Its translation is CACDTGGHASTDKLIF.

Points on this clone: One base separates it from a far larger clone, so it is likely a read error. This CDR3 is also generated by other DNA sequences in the sample. This chain links TRDV1 with TRDJ1, with TRDD3 as a possible D gene (6 bases). Here the J gene was assigned by germline matching of the DNA, as TCRdb has none. The CDR3 loop spans 22 amino acids. Germline V gene sequence: CDR1 TSWWSYY, CDR2 QGS. The CDR3 loop is CALGEPTLGWGSLEEDTDKLIF. CDR3 in DNA: TGTGCTCTTGGGGAACCGACGTTGGGGTGGGGGTCACTAGAAGAGGACACCGACAAACTCATCTTT.

This clone was detected a few times. Translating this DNA gives a protein that differs at residue 12 from the TCRdb one, which belongs to a much larger clone; a read error is likely, and the protein shown is this translation. The rearrangement joins TRDV1 to TRDJ1; TRDD3 aligns across 12 bases. TCRdb leaves out the J gene; it was filled in here by matching the DNA to germline. Germline CDR1 TSWWSYY, CDR2 QGS. V lost 0 bases, J lost 6 bases, and 26 bases stayed unmatched. The CDR3 length is 23 residues. CDR3: CALGELGKLSLEVLGDTYYKLIF. In nucleotides, the CDR3 is TGTGCTCTTGGGGAACTTGGCAAATTATCCCTCGAAGTACTGGGGGATACTTACTATAAACTCATCTTT.

In this sample, this clone turned up a few times. Translating this DNA gives a protein that differs at residue 8 from the TCRdb one, which belongs to a much larger clone; a read error is likely, and the protein shown is this translation. The CDR3: CACDTRGHTDKLIF. CDR3 DNA sequence: TGTGCCTGTGACACCCGGGGCCACACCGATAAACTCATCTTT. The rearrangement joins TRDV2 to TRDJ1, with unresolved D. Germline matching of the DNA provided the J gene here, since TCRdb leaves it blank. CDR1 is GEAIGNYY and CDR2 is EKD in the germline V gene. CDR3 length: 14 residues. V lost 0 bases and J lost 0, with 7 bases in between.

This clone was observed a handful of times. This DNA's translation and the protein TCRdb lists, from a much larger clone, do not match at residue 7, likely due to a read error; the protein shown is translated from the DNA. The rearrangement links TRDV1 to TRDJ1; 7 bases match TRDD3. This CDR3 has 22 amino acids. Germline CDR1 TSWWSYY, CDR2 QGS. The junction had 28 bases not matched to a gene; V was cut back by 0 bases and J by 6 bases. CDR3 sequence: CALGELGNELVWTGDPGYKLIF. The CDR3 bases are TGTGCTCTTGGGGAACTAGGAAACGAGCTAGTCTGGACTGGGGATCCGGGATATAAACTCATCTTT.

This clone occurred a few times. The TCRdb protein, from a much larger clone, departs from this DNA's translation at residue 14, likely by read error; the protein shown derives from the DNA. The CDR3 sequence: CALGELRRGGYGPKLFF. CDR3 DNA: TGTGCTCTTGGGGAACTTCGTCGGGGGGGATATGGGCCAAAACTCTTCTTT. This chain uses TRDV1 with TRDJ2; 8 bases map to TRDD3. The J gene was missing in TCRdb and was found by matching the end of the DNA to germline. The CDR3 loop spans 17 amino acids. J lost 12 bases, V lost 0 bases, and 15 bases had no gene match. Germline V gene sequence: CDR1 TSWWSYY, CDR2 QGS.

This clone was observed a few times. The protein TCRdb gives is from a much larger clone and does not agree with this DNA's translation at residue 4, likely a read error; the protein shown here comes from the DNA. This chain joins TRDV2 and TRDJ1; D is perhaps TRDD3 (6 bases). TCRdb offers no J gene call, so here the DNA was matched to germline to obtain one. CDR3 length: 16 residues. Germline lookup yields CDR1 GEAIGNYY and CDR2 EKD. CDR3 sequence: CACGTVGGSYTDKLIF. The DNA for the CDR3 is TGTGCCTGTGGCACCGTTGGGGGTTCTTACACCGATAAACTCATCTTT.

This clone was observed a handful of times. The amino acid sequence in TCRdb belongs to a much larger clone and departs from this DNA's translation at residue 14, likely a sequencing read error; the sequence shown is translated from the DNA. The V and J genes are TRDV1 and TRDJ1, with 9 bases identical to TRDD3. The germline CDR1 and CDR2 sequences are TSWWSYY and QGS. This CDR3 is built from 18 residues. CDR3: CALGELAPGGLYTYKLIF. Here the CDR3 DNA reads TGTGCTCTTGGGGAACTAGCCCCTGGGGGATTGTACACCTATAAACTCATCTTT.

Comment on this clone: The protein in TCRdb stems from a much larger clone and differs at residue 8 from this DNA's translation, likely a read error; here the protein is translated from the DNA. V and J are TRDV1 and TRDJ1, with 13 bases identical to TRDD3. TCRdb leaves out the J gene; it was filled in here by matching the DNA to germline. CDR3 size: 26 residues. V was pared by 3 bases and J by 0 bases, with 31 bases of the junction left unmatched. CDR1 and CDR2 (germline): TSWWSYY, QGS. CDR3 in amino acids: CALGDLTPFSRTGGYALLTYTDKLIF. CDR3 in DNA: TGTGCTCTTGGGGACCTAACTCCCTTCAGTCGTACTGGGGGATACGCCCTCCTTACTTACACCGATAAACTCATCTTT.

A remark on this clone: TCRdb attributes to this sequence the protein of a much larger clone, which differs from the DNA translation at residue 14; a read error is likely, and the protein displayed is translated from the DNA. The V gene is TRDV1, the J gene TRDJ1; no clear D. The J gene comes from matching the DNA to germline here; TCRdb lacks it. V was shortened by 1 base and J by 6 bases, with 24 bases between the two germline ends. This CDR3 spans 18 amino acids. Germline assignment: CDR1 TSWWSYY and CDR2 QGS. CDR3: CALGEPPLAEPPVNKLIF. CDR3 nucleotide sequence: TGTGCTCTTGGGGAACCACCCCTCGCGGAACCCCCAGTCAATAAACTCATCTTT.

This clone was counted only a few times. TCRdb's listed protein matches a much larger clone and diverges from this DNA's translation at residue 20, likely through a read error; the protein shown comes from the DNA. The rearrangement uses TRDV1 and TRDJ1, with 7 bases that match TRDD3. The J gene, left out of TCRdb, was set here by checking the DNA against germline. CDR1 and CDR2 (germline): TSWWSYY, QGS. The CDR3 is 25 amino acids. Losses at the gene ends were 3 bases for V and 3 bases for J; bases not matched to a gene: 37. The CDR3 is CALGDGLHKFGGPPVPFLYADKLIF. For the CDR3, the DNA is TGTGCTCTTGGGGATGGCCTTCATAAATTTGGGGGACCCCCCGTCCCATTCTTGTACGCCGATAAACTCATCTTT.

This clone was detected only a few times. The protein in TCRdb stems from a much larger clone and differs at residue 19 from this DNA's translation, likely a read error; here the protein is translated from the DNA. The V gene corresponds to TRDV1; no J gene was called; TRDD3 is the table's D call, not checked against the DNA. This CDR3 contains 21 residues. Germline V gene data show CDR1 as TSWWSYY and CDR2 as QGS. The CDR3 DNA reads as TGTGCTCTTGGGGAACGTCGGTACCTTCCTACGGGGGTCCACTGTACCGATAAACACATCTTT. It is translated as CALGERRYLPTGVHCTDKHIF.

Points on this clone: This DNA translates differently at residue 11 from the TCRdb protein, which is that of a much larger clone; a read error is likely, and the protein shown is the DNA's own translation. This chain links TRDV1 with TRDJ1, with 7 bases lining up with TRDD2. No J gene is reported in TCRdb; it was inferred here by comparing the DNA with germline. V lost 2 bases and J lost 4; bases outside the gene matches: 19. This CDR3 is 19 amino acids long. Per germline, CDR1 TSWWSYY and CDR2 QGS. The CDR3 region is CALGEGYSYLHPQRDKLIF. The CDR3, as DNA: TGTGCTCTTGGGGAAGGCTATTCCTACCTTCACCCGCAACGCGATAAACTCATCTTT.

Remarks on this clone: TCRdb's entry gives the protein of a much larger clone, which mismatches this DNA's translation at residue 3, likely from a read error; the protein reported here is translated from the DNA. The chain has TRDV2 and TRDJ1; a weak D match, TRDD2 (5 bases). TCRdb lists no J gene, so it was determined here by aligning the DNA to germline. Germline loops: CDR1 GEAIGNYY, CDR2 EKD. The CDR3 runs to 15 residues. The CDR3: CARDLLVRTTDKLIF. The CDR3 DNA reads as TGTGCCCGTGACCTTCTCGTACGTACTACCGATAAACTCATCTTT.

In the case of this clone: TCRdb has a much larger clone's protein, which differs at residue 9 from the translation of this DNA, likely because of a read error; what is shown is the protein translated from the DNA. The chain employs TRDV2 and TRDJ1; maybe TRDD3 (6 bases). The J gene is not listed in TCRdb, so it was assigned here from a DNA match to germline. The CDR3 covers 18 residues. Germline V gives CDR1 GEAIGNYY, CDR2 EKD. The V and J ends lost 0 bases and 0 bases respectively, with 19 bases between them. As DNA, the CDR3 is TGTGCCTGTGACACCGACGGGGGAAGCCCCTTTTACACCGATAAACTCATCTTT. Translation: CACDTDGGSPFYTDKLIF.

A remark on this clone: TCRdb pairs this DNA with a much larger clone's protein that differs at residue 5, likely a read error; the protein shown was translated from the DNA. J is TRDJ1 and V is TRDV1, with 7 positions matching TRDD3. The trim removed 7 bases at V and 9 bases at J, leaving 8 bases unmatched. This CDR3 region has 12 residues. CDR1 TSWWSYY and CDR2 QGS come from the germline V gene. The CDR3 DNA reads as TGTGCTCTTGTAGCAGTGGATACGGAACTCATCTTT. As protein: CALVAVDTELIF.

Details on this clone: This probably arose from a read error, given a far larger clone one base away. Within the sample, other DNA sequences also encode this same CDR3. J is TRDJ1 and V is TRAV38-2/DV8; perhaps TRDD3 as D (9 bases). Germline CDR1 reads TSESDYY; CDR2 reads QEAYKQQN. The CDR3 contains 23 residues. The V end was cut by 5 bases, the J end by 2 bases, with 40 bases between. This chain's CDR3 is CAYRSKISFLDPTGGHGTDKLIF. DNA of the CDR3: TGTGCTTATAGAAGTAAGATTTCCTTCCTAGACCCTACTGGGGGACACGGGACCGATAAACTCATCTTT.

For this clone: The TCRdb record carries a much larger clone's protein, which differs from this DNA's translation at residue 7; a read error is the likely cause, and the protein listed here is the DNA translation. This chain joins TRDV1 and TRDJ1; no clear D gene. V shed 1 base and J shed 0 bases, with 24 bases lying between them. The CDR3 extends over 20 amino acids. Looked up from germline, CDR1 is TSWWSYY and CDR2 is QGS. The CDR3 DNA reads as TGTGCTCTTGGGGAACCCCGCCTATTTATCTCGCATGCGTACACCGATAAACTCATCTTT. Translation: CALGEPRLFISHAYTDKLIF.

This clone has ten or more counts. The chain couples TRDV1 to TRDJ1, with a tentative D call TRDD3 (6 bases). Germline values: CDR1 TSWWSYY, CDR2 QGS. Trimming shortened V by 2 bases and J by 1 base, and 17 bases separated the two germline ends. The CDR3 covers 17 residues. The CDR3: CALGERVLGWGTDKLIF. Here the CDR3 DNA reads TGTGCTCTTGGGGAAAGGGTCCTGGGCTGGGGCACCGATAAACTCATCTTT.

Concerning this clone itself: The translation of this DNA and the TCRdb protein of a much larger clone differ at residue 7, probably owing to a read error; the protein shown here is translated from the DNA. The V call is TRDV2, the J call TRDJ1, with D possibly matching TRDD3 (6 bases). Here the J gene came from matching the DNA to germline, since TCRdb omits it. With 0 bases removed from V and 3 bases from J, the gap between germline ends came to 16 bases. CDR3 size: 16 residues. The V gene's germline CDR1 is GEAIGNYY and CDR2 EKD. CDR3: CACDTLWDKVADKLIF. The CDR3 bases are TGTGCCTGTGACACCCTCTGGGATAAGGTGGCCGATAAACTCATCTTT.

This clone was observed a few times. The TCRdb protein comes from a much larger clone and disagrees with this DNA's translation at residue 18, likely due to a read error; the protein given here is derived from the DNA. This rearrangement joins TRDV2 to TRDJ1; 9 bases match TRDD3. TCRdb gives no J gene; it was assigned here by matching the DNA to germline. After removal of 4 bases from V and 7 bases from J, the junction contained 33 bases not matched to a gene. The CDR3 consists of 22 residues. CDR1 and CDR2 from the germline V gene are GEAIGNYY and EKD. The CDR3 region has the DNA TGTGCCTGTGAATGCTCCTACTTCCTCTATTACGCGGTTGGGGATACGCGCGGTAAACTCATCTTT. Translated, it gives CACECSYFLYYAVGDTRGKLIF.

About this clone itself: TCRdb pairs this DNA with a much larger clone's protein that differs at residue 17, likely a read error; the protein shown was translated from the DNA. The V gene reported is TRDV1; the J gene is uncalled; the table's TRDD3 call for D was not verified on the DNA. This CDR3 spans 19 amino acids. Germline CDR1 TSWWSYY, CDR2 QGS. CDR3 coding DNA: TGTGCTCTTGGGAACCTTCCGGGCGGCTGGGGGCAGTACACCGATAAACCCATCTTT. This codes for CALGNLPGGWGQYTDKPIF.

The sample holds a few counts of this clone. This DNA's translation and the protein TCRdb lists, from a much larger clone, do not match at residue 20, likely due to a read error; the protein shown is translated from the DNA. No call exists for the J gene, whereas the V gene is TRDV1; the table names TRDD3, a call not compared with the DNA. CDR1 is TSWWSYY and CDR2 is QGS in the germline V gene. The CDR3 is made up of 22 amino acids. DNA of the CDR3: TGTGCTCTTGGGGAACCCGACGCTTCCTACAAAACTGGGGACTCTCGGGGCGATAAACGCATCTTT. Translating it yields CALGEPDASYKTGDSRGDKRIF.

This clone occurred a few times. TCRdb shows a much larger clone's protein in place of this DNA's translation, and the two differ at residue 12, likely through a read error; the protein shown is translated from the DNA. The V call is TRDV1, the J call TRDJ1; D is possibly TRDD3 (6 bases). TCRdb gives no J gene; it was assigned here by matching the DNA to germline. The CDR3 consists of 18 residues. Germline V lookup: CDR1 TSWWSYY, CDR2 QGS. V shed 3 bases and J shed 1 base, with 21 bases lying between them. CDR3 nucleotides: TGTGCTCTTGGGGACGCCCCCGGAGGGGGACAGTGCACCGATAAACTCATCTTT. This translates into CALGDAPGGGQCTDKLIF.

With regard to this clone: The translation of this DNA and the TCRdb protein of a much larger clone differ at residue 18, probably owing to a read error; the protein shown here is translated from the DNA. V is TRDV2 and J is TRDJ1; the match to TRDD3 covers 10 bases. No J gene is reported in TCRdb; it was inferred here by comparing the DNA with germline. Germline CDR1 is GEAIGNYY and CDR2 is EKD. The CDR3 sequence is 23 residues long. Trimming took 5 bases from V and 4 from J; bases not matched to a gene: 33. The CDR3 protein is CACGKHFLMRGIRSRGCIDKLIF. The DNA for the CDR3 is TGTGCCTGTGGCAAACACTTCCTAATGAGGGGGATACGCTCCCGGGGTTGCATCGATAAACTCATCTTT.